The 28 T cell receptor beta chains reported below all come from one sample, sequenced in a study of CD8+ T cells in alopecia areata (dated by TCRdb to the late 2010s). Library preparation employed the immunoSEQ multiplex PCR assay. To provide template for TCR sequencing, every sample had RNA extracted and reverse transcribed into cDNA. In its TCRdb copy, this immuneACCESS table keeps in-frame sequences only and misses some clones. Where compared with another copy, unresolved V genes explain less than half of these, and the others have no known cause. The sample records around 7,000 clones, approximately 70% of which are singletons. The leading ten clones occupy 20% to 25% of the sample. What the time point label conveys for this sample: baseline before oral tofacitinib. From alopecia areata patients, peripheral blood was collected along with lesional scalp punch biopsies. This material consisted of skin, taken at week 0. The receptors were sampled from a human donor with alopecia areata.

This chain uses TRBV7-2 with TRBJ2-5; possible D gene TRBD2, 5 bases. V gave up 5 bases and J gave up 0 bases, with 13 bases separating them. The CDR3 is 15 residues long. Germline V CDR1 and CDR2: SGHTA, FQGNSA. Here the CDR3 reads CASSARTSYQETQYF. CDR3 coding DNA: TGTGCCAGCAGCGCACGGACTTCGTACCAAGAGACCCAGTACTTC.

J is TRBJ1-2 and V is TRBV10-3; D is uncertain. CDR1 is ENHRY and CDR2 is SYGVKD in the germline V gene. The CDR3 loop spans 13 amino acids. With 3 bases removed from V and 7 bases from J, the gap between germline ends came to 12 bases. Here the CDR3 reads CAISDPNPSGYTF. The CDR3 DNA sequence: TGTGCCATCAGTGACCCGAACCCCTCTGGCTACACCTTC.

V gene TRBV12-5 combines with J gene TRBJ2-1; 10 bases are shared with TRBD2. There are 17 residues in the CDR3. Germline assignment: CDR1 LGHNT and CDR2 FRNRAP. V gave up 1 base and J gave up 4 bases; unmatched junction bases: 7. The chain's CDR3 is CASGLAQLAGRYNEQFF. CDR3 in DNA: TGTGCTAGTGGTTTGGCCCAACTAGCGGGGCGTTACAATGAGCAGTTCTTC.

V gene TRBV6-4 combines with J gene TRBJ2-3, with D unresolved. The CDR3 runs 15 residues. V gave up 0 bases and J gave up 0 bases, with 7 bases separating them. CDR1 is MRHNA, CDR2 SNTAGT, per germline. CDR3 DNA: TGTGCCAGCAGTGACTCAGTCGGTAGCACAGATACGCAGTATTTT. It is translated as CASSDSVGSTDTQYF.

This clone was seen a single time. The V and J genes are TRBV7-9 and TRBJ1-1; TRBD1 matches 7 bases. The length of the CDR3 is 13 residues. Germline CDR1 and CDR2: SEHNR and FQNEAQ (reference sequence). The V gene end was trimmed by 5 bases and the J gene end by 4 bases; junction bases not matched to a gene: 4. The DNA of the CDR3 is TGTGCCAGCAGCCCCCCAGGGGGCACTGAAGCTTTCTTT. This encodes CASSPPGGTEAFF.

The rearrangement uses TRBV6-7 and TRBJ2-3, with D possibly matching TRBD1 (7 bases). TRBV6-7 carries the ORF label, with uncertain function. Trimming left V 2 bases short and J 7 bases short, with 13 bases between. CDR3 size: 14 residues. Written as DNA, the CDR3 is TGTGCCAGCAGTTACGGGCAGGGGGGAAATACGCAGTATTTT. As protein: CASSYGQGGNTQYF.

V gene TRBV4-1 combines with J gene TRBJ2-7; 8 bases align to TRBD1. Germline V lookup: CDR1 MGHRA, CDR2 YSYEKL. The CDR3 is 14 residues long. The J segment lost 3 bases and the V segment lost 4 bases, leaving 5 bases of the junction unmatched. CDR3 sequence reads: CASSPGQGLYEQYF. The DNA for the CDR3 is TGCGCCAGCAGCCCCGGACAGGGACTCTACGAGCAGTACTTC.

The V gene is TRBV14, the J gene TRBJ2-3; the D is unclear. Germline loops: CDR1 SGHDN, CDR2 FVKESK. The CDR3 has 12 amino acids. V was cut by 6 bases and J by 7 bases, with 11 bases left in between. CDR3 residues: CASSLTRNTQYF. In DNA form, the CDR3 reads TGTGCCAGCAGTCTGACTCGTAATACGCAGTATTTT.

This rearrangement joins TRBV29-1 to TRBJ2-1; 7 nucleotides line up with TRBD1. Trimming cost V 7 bases and J 0 bases; bases outside gene matches: 15. Germline CDR1 reads SQVTM; CDR2 reads ANQGSEA. The CDR3 totals 17 residues. The CDR3 reads CSGTDLTGSSSYNEQFF. The CDR3 DNA is TGCAGCGGAACAGATCTGACAGGGTCCAGCTCCTACAATGAGCAGTTCTTC.

The chain combines TRBV7-2 with TRBJ1-5; tentative D call: TRBD1 (5 bases). The CDR3 covers 14 residues. Germline CDR1 reads SGHTA; CDR2 reads FQGNSA. Trimming shortened V by 2 bases and J by 7 bases, and 12 bases separated the two germline ends. In DNA form, the CDR3 reads TGTGCCAGCAGCTTATCTGGGGGACGACAGCCCCAGCATTTT. It specifies CASSLSGGRQPQHF. Full variable domain (rest looked up from reference TRBV7-2 and TRBJ1-5): GAGVSQSPSNKVTEKGKDVELRCDPISGHTALYWYRQSLGQGLEFLIYFQGNSAPDKSGLPSDRFSAERTGGSVSTLTIQRTQQEDSAVYLCASSLSGGRQPQHFGDGTRLSIL.

In its sample, this clone is large. J is TRBJ1-1 and V is TRBV2; 9 bases line up with TRBD1. The V and J ends lost 6 bases and 11 bases, in that order; junction bases with no gene match: 7. The CDR3 is made up of 12 amino acids. Germline V CDR1 and CDR2: SNHLY, FYNNEI. DNA of the CDR3: TGTGCCAGCAGGGGCCGGGACAGGGCGGCTTTCTTT. Protein: CASRGRDRAAFF.

This clone was counted between two and nine times. The V gene is TRBV6-6, the J gene TRBJ1-2, with 7 bases aligning to TRBD1. In germline, CDR1 is MNHNY, CDR2 SVGAGI (reference sequence). V trimming: 6 bases; J trimming: 8 bases; junction bases outside the gene matches: 12. The CDR3 has 14 amino acids. CDR3 loop: CASSPHDRVKGYTF. Here the CDR3 DNA reads TGTGCCAGCAGCCCTCACGACAGGGTGAAGGGCTACACCTTC.

The J gene is TRBJ2-1, the V gene TRBV11-1, with 8 bases aligning to TRBD2. CDR1 and CDR2 from the germline V gene are SGHAT and FQDESV (reference sequence). CDR3 length equals 16 residues. In DNA, the CDR3 is TGTGCGTCCGAGCCCGAATCGGGGGGGGGTTACAATGAGCAGTTCTTC. Amino acid sequence: CASEPESGGGYNEQFF.

The table lists this clone with a count of one. V usage is TRBV4-1 and J usage is TRBJ2-5, with D possibly being TRBD1 (6 bases). The CDR3 consists of 21 residues. Deletions cut 0 bases from V and 2 bases from J, with 28 bases between. CDR1 is MGHRA, CDR2 YSYEKL, per germline. The CDR3 bases are TGCGCCAGCAGCCAAGATCCCCCGACAGGCCACGAACTCGCGATACAAGAGACCCAGTACTTC. Encoded protein: CASSQDPPTGHELAIQETQYF.

This clone appeared a single time. This chain links TRBV30 with TRBJ2-3; D could derive from TRBD1 or TRBD2 (5 bases each). The CDR3 length is 13 residues. Germline-derived CDR1 and CDR2 are GTSNPN and SVGIG (reference sequence). CDR3: CAGQGADTDTQYF. CDR3 nucleotide sequence: TGTGCTGGTCAGGGAGCGGACACAGATACGCAGTATTTT.

The CDR3 nucleotides read TGCGCCAGCAGCCGTTCGGGGACAGAAGAAAAACTGTTTTTT. It yields the protein CASSRSGTEEKLFF. The V gene is TRBV4-1, the J gene TRBJ1-4; 7 nucleotides match TRBD1. This CDR3 is 14 amino acids long. CDR1 is MGHRA, CDR2 YSYEKL, per germline. The ends lost 4 bases at V and 8 bases at J; junction bases unmatched: 7.

The chain has TRBV6-1 and TRBJ1-3; D is undetermined. Germline lookup yields CDR1 MNHNS and CDR2 SASEGT. The CDR3 is 15 residues long. V was cut by 7 bases and J by 0 bases, with 13 bases left in between. The CDR3 nucleotides read TGTGCCAGCACCCCTCGTTTGGACTCTGGAAACACCATATATTTT. It is translated as CASTPRLDSGNTIYF.

This chain connects TRBV5-1 to TRBJ2-1; 7 nucleotides match TRBD1. Trimming removed 4 bases from V and 4 bases from J; junction bases left unmatched: 5. Germline V CDR1 and CDR2: SGHRS, YFSETQ. This CDR3 has 14 residues. CDR3 sequence reads: CASSQETGYNEQFF. For the CDR3, the DNA is TGCGCCAGCAGCCAAGAGACAGGGTACAATGAGCAGTTCTTC.

The chain couples TRBV29-1 to TRBJ1-1, with D perhaps TRBD1 (5 bases). CDR1 is SQVTM and CDR2 is ANQGSEA in the germline V gene. The CDR3 has 11 amino acids. V gave up 4 bases and J gave up 12 bases, with 15 bases separating them. The CDR3, as DNA: TGCAGCGTTGGGGTCCGACAGAGGACTTTCTTT. It translates to CSVGVRQRTFF.

V and J are TRBV6-1 and TRBJ1-6, with D unclear. The germline V and J ends were trimmed by 8 bases and 6 bases, with 11 bases remaining between them. Germline CDR1 reads MNHNS; CDR2 reads SASEGT. This CDR3 has 13 residues. This chain's CDR3 is CASLWSTNSPLHF. CDR3 nucleotide sequence: TGTGCCAGCCTGTGGTCGACTAATTCACCCCTCCACTTT.

CDR3 sequence reads: CASRRDRVTDTQYF. CDR3 DNA: TGTGCCAGCAGGAGAGACAGGGTCACAGATACGCAGTATTTT. This chain connects TRBV27 to TRBJ2-3, with 7 bases matching TRBD1. The CDR3 has 14 residues. Germline values: CDR1 MNHEY, CDR2 SMNVEV (reference sequence). V lost 6 bases and J lost 2; bases outside the gene matches: 5.

The chain joins TRBV19 to TRBJ1-6; perhaps TRBD1 as D (6 bases). V lost 5 bases and J lost 7, with 15 bases in between. The germline V gene encodes CDR1 LNHDA and CDR2 SQIVND (reference sequence). The CDR3 has 15 residues. CDR3: CASSVLGGLNSPLHF. The CDR3 nucleotides are TGTGCCAGTAGTGTCCTTGGGGGGCTGAATTCACCCCTCCACTTT.

The rearrangement uses TRBV6-5 and TRBJ2-3; 9 positions agree with TRBD2. In germline, CDR1 is MNHEY, CDR2 SVGAGI. The J segment lost 5 bases and the V segment lost 6 bases, leaving 9 bases of the junction unmatched. The CDR3 is made up of 15 amino acids. This chain's CDR3 is CASSLLGGGGDTQYF. The CDR3 DNA sequence: TGTGCCAGCAGCCTCCTCGGCGGGGGGGGAGATACGCAGTATTTT.

This clone was counted a few times. This CDR3 is CASSPGQGRYSPLHF. The CDR3 DNA reads as TGCGCCAGCAGCCCGGGACAGGGGCGTTATTCACCCCTCCACTTT. The chain employs TRBV5-1 and TRBJ1-6; 10 bases agree with TRBD1. After removal of 4 bases from V and 8 bases from J, the junction contained 6 bases not matched to a gene. The CDR3 sequence is 15 residues long. The germline V gene has CDR1 SGHRS and CDR2 YFSETQ. Full variable domain (missing parts from reference TRBV5-1 and TRBJ1-6): KAGVTQTPRYLIKTRGQQVTLSCSPISGHRSVSWYQQTPGQGLQFLFEYFSETQRNKGNFPGRFSGRQFSNSRSEMNVSTLELGDSALYLCASSPGQGRYSPLHFGNGTRLTVT.

V gene TRBV6-5 combines with J gene TRBJ1-5, with 8 bases identical to TRBD1. CDR1 and CDR2 (germline): MNHEY, SVGAGI. The CDR3 contains 14 residues. V gave up 5 bases and J gave up 6 bases; unmatched junction bases: 6. The CDR3: CASSGQGPAQPQHF. For the CDR3, the DNA is TGTGCCAGCAGTGGACAGGGCCCAGCTCAGCCCCAGCATTTT.

The rearrangement joins TRBV7-2 to TRBJ2-3; D remains unclear. The V and J ends lost 3 bases and 7 bases respectively, with 8 bases between them. Germline lookup yields CDR1 SGHTA and CDR2 FQGNSA. The CDR3 runs 12 residues. The CDR3 DNA reads as TGTGCCAGCAGCTTCCGTAGTAATACGCAGTATTTT. Its translation: CASSFRSNTQYF.

The chain recombines TRBV18 with TRBJ1-1; D may be TRBD1 (5 bases). This CDR3 comprises 16 residues. The V end lost 0 bases, the J end lost 0 bases, and 11 bases lay between the germline ends. Germline V gives CDR1 KGHSH, CDR2 LQKENI. The CDR3 loop is CASSPPTGLLNTEAFF. The CDR3 bases are TGTGCCAGCTCACCACCTACAGGCCTATTGAACACTGAAGCTTTCTTT.

The chain recombines TRBV2 with TRBJ2-5; D call uncertain. CDR1 and CDR2 from the germline V gene are SNHLY and FYNNEI. The CDR3 contains 13 residues. V gave up 7 bases and J gave up 3 bases, with 12 bases separating them. The CDR3 nucleotides read TGTGCCAGCAACAACGTGTTCGAAGAGACCCAGTACTTC. As protein: CASNNVFEETQYF.